Shown below are 4 T cell receptor beta chains from a single sample sequenced in a study of a mutant IDH1 vaccine in newly diagnosed glioma. Regarding time point: baseline, week 1 (first vaccination visit). The treatment denotes: pre-vaccination baseline after standard-of-care therapy. TCRdb keeps only in-frame clones here, not all; method: immunoSEQ multiplex PCR. The table has about 88,000 clones, roughly 80% seen once. The sequencing used PBMCs, collected from a glioma patient treated with radiotherapy, temozolomide or both. All receptors derive from a middle-aged man with glioma. Some clones in this sample may be carry-over from other donors' samples.

The chain has TRBV10-2 and TRBJ2-7, with D possibly called TRBD1 or TRBD2 (5 bases each). CDR1 WSHSY and CDR2 SAAADI come from the germline V gene. The CDR3 is 15 amino acids. V was trimmed by 8 bases and J by 6 bases, leaving 23 bases between them. CDR3 in amino acids: CASGEGPGPRGEQYF. DNA of the CDR3: TGCGCCAGCGGAGAAGGCCCGGGGCCTCGGGGCGAGCAGTACTTC.

The chain employs TRBV5-1 and TRBJ1-1; possibly TRBD1 for D (5 bases). The V and J ends lost 4 bases and 10 bases respectively, with 14 bases between them. CDR1 is SGHRS and CDR2 is YFSETQ in the germline V gene. The CDR3 runs to 12 residues. The CDR3, as DNA: TGCGCCAGCAGCGCTACGGGAAGGGGAGCTTTCTTT. It is translated as CASSATGRGAFF. The full variable domain, its missing parts supplied by reference TRBV5-1 and TRBJ1-1, is KAGVTQTPRYLIKTRGQQVTLSCSPISGHRSVSWYQQTPGQGLQFLFEYFSETQRNKGNFPGRFSGRQFSNSRSEMNVSTLELGDSALYLCASSATGRGAFFGQGTRLTVV.

V is TRBV2 and J is TRBJ2-5, with 11 bases aligning to TRBD2. The CDR3 is 15 amino acids. Germline CDR1 SNHLY, CDR2 FYNNEI. Germline trimming cut 7 bases from V and 0 bases from J; bases unmatched to any gene: 4. The CDR3: CASIRLAGNQETQYF. CDR3 DNA sequence: TGTGCCAGCATTCGACTAGCGGGGAACCAAGAGACCCAGTACTTC.

This chain links TRBV5-1 with TRBJ2-6; D gene unclear. Germline-derived CDR1 and CDR2 are SGHRS and YFSETQ. V was pared by 4 bases and J by 4 bases, with 9 bases between. The CDR3 is made up of 14 amino acids. CDR3 loop: CASSPSGGANVLTF. CDR3 DNA: TGCGCCAGCAGCCCTTCCGGGGGGGCCAACGTCCTGACTTTC.